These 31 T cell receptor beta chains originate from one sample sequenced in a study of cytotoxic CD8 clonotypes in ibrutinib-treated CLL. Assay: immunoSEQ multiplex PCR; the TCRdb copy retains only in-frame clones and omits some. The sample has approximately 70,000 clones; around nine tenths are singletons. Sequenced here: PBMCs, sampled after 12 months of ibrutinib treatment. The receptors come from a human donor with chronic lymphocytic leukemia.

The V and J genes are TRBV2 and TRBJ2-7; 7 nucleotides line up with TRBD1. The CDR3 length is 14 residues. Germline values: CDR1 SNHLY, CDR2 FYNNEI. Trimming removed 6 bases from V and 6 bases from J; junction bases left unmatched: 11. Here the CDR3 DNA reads TGTGCCAGCAGAAGACAGGGTCTAATCGCCGAGCAGTACTTC. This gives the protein CASRRQGLIAEQYF.

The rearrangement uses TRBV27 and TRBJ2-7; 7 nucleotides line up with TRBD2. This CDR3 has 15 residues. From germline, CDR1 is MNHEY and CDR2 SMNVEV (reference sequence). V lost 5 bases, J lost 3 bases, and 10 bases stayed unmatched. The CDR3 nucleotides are TGTGCCAGCAGTCCTTTGACTAGCCCCTACTACGAGCAGTACTTC. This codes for CASSPLTSPYYEQYF.

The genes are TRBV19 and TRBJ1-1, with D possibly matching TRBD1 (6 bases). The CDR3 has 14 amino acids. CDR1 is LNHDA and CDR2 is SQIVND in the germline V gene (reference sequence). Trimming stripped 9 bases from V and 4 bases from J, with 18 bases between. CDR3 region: CASESRGGGTEAFF. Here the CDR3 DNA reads TGTGCCAGCGAATCCAGGGGAGGAGGCACTGAAGCTTTCTTT.

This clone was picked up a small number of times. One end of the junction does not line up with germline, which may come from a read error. The chain's CDR3 is CASSEAGRLYF. The CDR3 DNA is TGTGCCAGCAGTGAAGCGGGACGCCTGTATTTT. The chain joins TRBV2 to TRBJ1-5; tentative D call: TRBD1 (5 bases). The CDR3 contains 11 residues. Germline V gene lookup returns CDR1 SNHLY and CDR2 FYNNEI.

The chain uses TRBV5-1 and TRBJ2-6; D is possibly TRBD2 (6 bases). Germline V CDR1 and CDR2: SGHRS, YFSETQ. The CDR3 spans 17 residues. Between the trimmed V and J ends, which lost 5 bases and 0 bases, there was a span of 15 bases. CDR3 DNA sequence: TGCGCCAGCAGGGGGGGAGCGTCGGGCTCTGGGGCCAACGTCCTGACTTTC. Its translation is CASRGGASGSGANVLTF.

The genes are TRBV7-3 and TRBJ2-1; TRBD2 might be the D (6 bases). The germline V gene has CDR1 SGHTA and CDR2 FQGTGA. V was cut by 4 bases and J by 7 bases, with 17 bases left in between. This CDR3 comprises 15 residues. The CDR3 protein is CASSSQYGSNNEQFF. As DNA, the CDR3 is TGTGCCAGCAGCTCCCAGTACGGGAGTAATAATGAGCAGTTCTTC.

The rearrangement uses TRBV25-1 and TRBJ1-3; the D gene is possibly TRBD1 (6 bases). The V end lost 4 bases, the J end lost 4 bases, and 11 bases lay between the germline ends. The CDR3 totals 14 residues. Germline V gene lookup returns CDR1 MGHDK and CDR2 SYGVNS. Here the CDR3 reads CASSVGGHGNTIYF. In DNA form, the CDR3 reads TGTGCCAGCAGTGTAGGGGGTCACGGAAACACCATATATTTT. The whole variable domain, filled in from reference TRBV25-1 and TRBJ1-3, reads EADIYQTPRYLVIGTGKKITLECSQTMGHDKMYWYQQDPGMELHLIHYSYGVNSTEKGDLSSESTVSRIRTEHFPLTLESARPSHTSQYLCASSVGGHGNTIYFGEGSWLTVV.

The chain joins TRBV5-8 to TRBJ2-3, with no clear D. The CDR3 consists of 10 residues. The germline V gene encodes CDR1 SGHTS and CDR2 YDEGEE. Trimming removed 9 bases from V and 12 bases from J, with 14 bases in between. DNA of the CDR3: TGTGCCACCGCCCTTGGATCACAGTATTTT. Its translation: CATALGSQYF. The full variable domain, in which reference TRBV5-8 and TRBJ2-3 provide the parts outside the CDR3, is EAGVTQSPTHLIKTRGQQATLRCSPISGHTSVYWYQQALGLGLQFLLWYDEGEERNRGNFPPRFSGRQFPNYSSELNVNALELEDSALYLCATALGSQYFGPGTRLTVL.

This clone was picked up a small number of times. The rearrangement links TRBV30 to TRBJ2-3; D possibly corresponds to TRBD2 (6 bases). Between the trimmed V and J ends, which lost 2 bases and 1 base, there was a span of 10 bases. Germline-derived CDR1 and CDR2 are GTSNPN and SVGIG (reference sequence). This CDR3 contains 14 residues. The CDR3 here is CAWSYSGGTDTQYF. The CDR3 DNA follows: TGTGCCTGGAGTTATAGCGGAGGCACAGATACGCAGTATTTT.

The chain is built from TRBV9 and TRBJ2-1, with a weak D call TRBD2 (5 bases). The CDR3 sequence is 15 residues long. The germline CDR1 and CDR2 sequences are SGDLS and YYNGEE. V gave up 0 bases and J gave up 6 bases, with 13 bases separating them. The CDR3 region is CASSVGQRRGNEQFF. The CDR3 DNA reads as TGTGCCAGCAGCGTAGGGCAACGCCGGGGCAATGAGCAGTTCTTC.

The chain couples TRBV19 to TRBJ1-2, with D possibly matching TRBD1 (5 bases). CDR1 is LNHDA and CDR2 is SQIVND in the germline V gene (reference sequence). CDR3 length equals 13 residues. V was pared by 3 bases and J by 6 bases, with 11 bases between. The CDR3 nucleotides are TGTGCCAGTAGTATGGGGGTGGCGCATGGCTACACCTTC. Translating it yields CASSMGVAHGYTF.

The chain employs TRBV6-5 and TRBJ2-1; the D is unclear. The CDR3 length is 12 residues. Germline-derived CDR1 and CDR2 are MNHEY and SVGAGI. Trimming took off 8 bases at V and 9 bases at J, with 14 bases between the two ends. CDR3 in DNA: TGTGCCAGCTTAGACTTGAGGAGTGAGCAGTTCTTC. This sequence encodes CASLDLRSEQFF.

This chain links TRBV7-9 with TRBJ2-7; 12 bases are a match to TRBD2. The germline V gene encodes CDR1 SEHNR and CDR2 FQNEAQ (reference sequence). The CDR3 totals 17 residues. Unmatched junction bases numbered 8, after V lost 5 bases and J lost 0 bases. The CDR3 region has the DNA TGTGCCAGCAGCCCCGACGGACTAGCGGGAAACTCCTACGAGCAGTACTTC. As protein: CASSPDGLAGNSYEQYF.

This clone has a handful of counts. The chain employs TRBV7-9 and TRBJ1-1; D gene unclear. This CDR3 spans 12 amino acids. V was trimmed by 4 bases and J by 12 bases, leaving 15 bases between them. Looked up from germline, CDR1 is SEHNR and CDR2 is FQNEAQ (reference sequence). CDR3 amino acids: CASSSINWYTFF. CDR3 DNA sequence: TGTGCCAGCAGCTCCATAAACTGGTATACTTTCTTT.

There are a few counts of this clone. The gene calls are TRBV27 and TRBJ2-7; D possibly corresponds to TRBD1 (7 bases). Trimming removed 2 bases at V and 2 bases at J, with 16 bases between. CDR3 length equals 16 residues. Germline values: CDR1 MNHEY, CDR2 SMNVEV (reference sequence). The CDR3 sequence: CASSLTGGQFTYEQYF. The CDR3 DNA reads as TGTGCCAGCAGTTTAACCGGGGGACAGTTTACCTACGAGCAGTACTTC.

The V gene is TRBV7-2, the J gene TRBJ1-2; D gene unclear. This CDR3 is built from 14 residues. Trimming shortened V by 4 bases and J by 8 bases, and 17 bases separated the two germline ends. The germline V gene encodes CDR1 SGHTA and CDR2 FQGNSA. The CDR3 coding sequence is TGTGCCAGCAGCTCCATACTTTCGGCTGGCGGCTACACCTTC. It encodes CASSSILSAGGYTF.

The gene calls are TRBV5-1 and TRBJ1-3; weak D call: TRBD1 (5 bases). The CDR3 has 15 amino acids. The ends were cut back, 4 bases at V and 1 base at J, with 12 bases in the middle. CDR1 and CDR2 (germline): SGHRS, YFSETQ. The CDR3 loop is CASSPRAGSGNTIYF. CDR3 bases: TGCGCCAGCAGCCCCCGGGCAGGGTCTGGAAACACCATATATTTT.

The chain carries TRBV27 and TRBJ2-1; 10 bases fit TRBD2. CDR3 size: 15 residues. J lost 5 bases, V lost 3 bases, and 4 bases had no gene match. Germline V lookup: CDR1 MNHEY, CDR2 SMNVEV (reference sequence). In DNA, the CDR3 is TGTGCCAGCAGTTTTCGGACTAGCGGCAACAATGAGCAGTTCTTC. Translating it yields CASSFRTSGNNEQFF.

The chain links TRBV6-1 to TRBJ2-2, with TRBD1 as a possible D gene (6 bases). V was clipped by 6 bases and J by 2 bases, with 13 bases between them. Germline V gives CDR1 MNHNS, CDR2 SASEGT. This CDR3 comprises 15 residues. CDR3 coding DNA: TGTGCCAGCAGAAAATTACAGGGAAACACCGGGGAGCTGTTTTTT. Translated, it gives CASRKLQGNTGELFF.

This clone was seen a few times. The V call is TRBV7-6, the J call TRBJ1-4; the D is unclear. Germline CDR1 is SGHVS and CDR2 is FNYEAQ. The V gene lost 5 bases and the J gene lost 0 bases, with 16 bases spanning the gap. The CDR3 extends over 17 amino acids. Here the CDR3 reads CASSPEGGLTTNEKLFF. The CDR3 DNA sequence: TGTGCCAGCAGCCCCGAGGGTGGTCTTACAACTAATGAAAAACTGTTTTTT.

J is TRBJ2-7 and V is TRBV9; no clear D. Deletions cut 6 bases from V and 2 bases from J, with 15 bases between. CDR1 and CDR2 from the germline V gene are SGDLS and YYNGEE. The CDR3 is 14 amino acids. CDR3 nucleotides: TGTGCCAGCACCTCAGATTACTCCGCCTACGAGCAGTACTTC. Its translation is CASTSDYSAYEQYF.

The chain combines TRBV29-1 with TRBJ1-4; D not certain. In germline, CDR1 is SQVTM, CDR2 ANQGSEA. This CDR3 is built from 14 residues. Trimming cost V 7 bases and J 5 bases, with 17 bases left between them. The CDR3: CSAGLTGGNEKLFF. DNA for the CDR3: TGCAGCGCTGGGCTGACGGGTGGCAATGAAAAACTGTTTTTT.

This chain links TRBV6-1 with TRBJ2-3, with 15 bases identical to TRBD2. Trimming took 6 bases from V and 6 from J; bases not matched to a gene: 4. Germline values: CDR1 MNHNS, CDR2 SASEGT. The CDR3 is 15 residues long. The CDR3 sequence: CASSPGTSGRDTQYF. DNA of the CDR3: TGTGCCAGCAGCCCTGGGACTAGCGGGAGGGATACGCAGTATTTT.

CDR3 in amino acids: CATSIVGQGGREQYF. CDR3 coding DNA: TGTGCCACCTCTATCGTGGGGCAGGGAGGGCGCGAGCAGTACTTC. The chain is built from TRBV6-1 and TRBJ2-7; 7 bases align to TRBD2. There are 15 residues in the CDR3. Germline assignment: CDR1 MNHNS and CDR2 SASEGT. V shed 10 bases, J shed 6 bases, and the junction held 18 bases outside the gene matches.

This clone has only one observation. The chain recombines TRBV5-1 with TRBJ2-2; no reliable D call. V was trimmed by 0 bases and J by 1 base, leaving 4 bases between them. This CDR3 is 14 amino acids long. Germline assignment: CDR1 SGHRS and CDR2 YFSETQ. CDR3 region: CASSLDQNTGELFF. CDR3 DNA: TGCGCCAGCAGCTTGGACCAGAACACCGGGGAGCTGTTTTTT.

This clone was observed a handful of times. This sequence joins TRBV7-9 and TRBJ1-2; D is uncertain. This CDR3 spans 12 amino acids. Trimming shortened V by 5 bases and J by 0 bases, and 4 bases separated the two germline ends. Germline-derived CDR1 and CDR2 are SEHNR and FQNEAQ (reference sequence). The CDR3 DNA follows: TGTGCCAGCAGCGCTCCTAACTATGGCTACACCTTC. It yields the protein CASSAPNYGYTF.

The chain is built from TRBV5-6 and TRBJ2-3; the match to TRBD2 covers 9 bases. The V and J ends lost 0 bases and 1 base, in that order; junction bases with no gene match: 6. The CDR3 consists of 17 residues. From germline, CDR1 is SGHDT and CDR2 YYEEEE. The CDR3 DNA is TGTGCCAGCAGCTTGGTTGGCCTAGCGGGACGCACAGATACGCAGTATTTT. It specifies CASSLVGLAGRTDTQYF.

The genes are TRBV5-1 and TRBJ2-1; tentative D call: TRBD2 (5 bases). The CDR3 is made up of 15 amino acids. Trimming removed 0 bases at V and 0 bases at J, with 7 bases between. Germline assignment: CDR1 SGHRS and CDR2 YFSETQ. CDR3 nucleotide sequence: TGCGCCAGCAGCTTGGGTGGGAGCTCCTACAATGAGCAGTTCTTC. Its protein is CASSLGGSSYNEQFF.

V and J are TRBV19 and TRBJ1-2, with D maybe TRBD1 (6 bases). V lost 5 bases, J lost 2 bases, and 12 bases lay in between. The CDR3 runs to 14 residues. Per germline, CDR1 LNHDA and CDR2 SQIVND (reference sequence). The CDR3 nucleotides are TGTGCCAGTAGTCAACAGGGAGTAAACTATGGCTACACCTTC. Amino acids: CASSQQGVNYGYTF.

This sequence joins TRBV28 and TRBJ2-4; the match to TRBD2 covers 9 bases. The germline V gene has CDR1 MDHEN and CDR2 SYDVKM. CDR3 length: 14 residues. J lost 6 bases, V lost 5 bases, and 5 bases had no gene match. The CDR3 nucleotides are TGTGCCAGCAGTCTAGCGGGACGGGGAAACATTCAGTACTTC. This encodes CASSLAGRGNIQYF.

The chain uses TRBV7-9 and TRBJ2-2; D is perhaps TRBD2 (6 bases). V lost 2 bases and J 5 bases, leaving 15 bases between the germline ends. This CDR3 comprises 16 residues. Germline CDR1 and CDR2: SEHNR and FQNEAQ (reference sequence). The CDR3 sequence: CASSLRALASTGELFF. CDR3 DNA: TGTGCCAGCAGCTTAAGAGCACTAGCTTCGACCGGGGAGCTGTTTTTT.